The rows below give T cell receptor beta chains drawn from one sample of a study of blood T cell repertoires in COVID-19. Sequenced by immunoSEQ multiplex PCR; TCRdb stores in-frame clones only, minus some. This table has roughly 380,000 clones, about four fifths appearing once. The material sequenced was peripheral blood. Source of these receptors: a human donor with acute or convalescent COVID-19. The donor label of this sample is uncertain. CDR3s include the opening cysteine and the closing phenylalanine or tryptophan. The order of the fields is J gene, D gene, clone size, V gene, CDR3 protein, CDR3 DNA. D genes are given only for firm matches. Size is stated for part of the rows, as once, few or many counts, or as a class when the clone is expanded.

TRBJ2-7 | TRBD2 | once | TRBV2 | CASSDSLAGAYEQYF | TGTGCCAGCAGTGACAGTCTAGCGGGCGCCTACGAGCAGTACTTC
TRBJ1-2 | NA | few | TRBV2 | CASTPGETGYGYTF | TGTGCCAGCACCCCCGGGGAGACAGGCTATGGCTACACCTTC
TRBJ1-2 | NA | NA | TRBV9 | CASSVQNRVNYGYTF | TGTGCCAGCAGCGTACAGAACAGGGTGAACTATGGCTACACCTTC
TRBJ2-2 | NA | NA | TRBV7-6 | CASSSQNYNTGELFF | TGTGCCAGCAGCTCCCAGAATTACAACACCGGGGAGCTGTTTTTT
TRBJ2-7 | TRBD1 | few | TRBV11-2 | CASSSHRGFNEQYF | TGTGCCAGCAGTTCCCACAGGGGATTCAACGAGCAGTACTTC
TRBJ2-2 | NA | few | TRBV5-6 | CASSLYRVNTGELFF | TGTGCCAGCAGCTTATACAGGGTGAACACCGGGGAGCTGTTTTTT
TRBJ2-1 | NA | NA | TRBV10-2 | CASNQQVALNEQFF | TGCGCCAGCAATCAACAGGTAGCTCTCAATGAGCAGTTCTTC
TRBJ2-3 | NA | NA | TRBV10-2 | CASRLGGFTDTQYF | TGCGCCAGCAGGCTAGGGGGATTTACAGATACGCAGTATTTT
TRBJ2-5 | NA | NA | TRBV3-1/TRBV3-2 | CASSRRTAYQETQYF | TGTGCCAGCAGCCGGAGGACGGCGTACCAAGAGACCCAGTACTTC
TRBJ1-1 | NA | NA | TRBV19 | CASRRGGAGISTEAFF | TGTGCCAGTAGGAGGGGGGGGGCAGGGATCAGCACTGAAGCTTTCTTT
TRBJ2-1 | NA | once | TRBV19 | CASTVGGLLGNEQFF | TGTGCCAGTACTGTGGGAGGACTCCTAGGGAATGAGCAGTTCTTC
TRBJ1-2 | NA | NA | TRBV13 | CASSLGAANYGYTF | TGTGCCAGCAGCTTAGGGGCCGCCAACTATGGCTACACCTTC
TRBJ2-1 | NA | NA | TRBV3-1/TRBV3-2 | CASSQDLLPQEQFF | TGTGCCAGCAGCCAAGATTTGCTACCTCAAGAGCAGTTCTTC
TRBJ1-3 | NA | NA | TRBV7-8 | CASSLAGAPGNTIYF | TGTGCCAGCAGCTTAGCGGGGGCGCCGGGAAACACCATATATTTT
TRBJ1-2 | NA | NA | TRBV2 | CASSGGLYYGYTF | TGTGCCAGCAGTGGGGGGCTTTACTATGGCTACACCTTC
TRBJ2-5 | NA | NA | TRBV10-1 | CASSESRGRETQYF | TGCGCCAGCAGTGAGTCAAGGGGCCGTGAGACCCAGTACTTC
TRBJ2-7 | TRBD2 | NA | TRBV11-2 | CASSPLAGGGRADYEQYF | TGTGCCAGCAGTCCGCTAGCGGGAGGTGGCCGGGCGGATTACGAGCAGTACTTC
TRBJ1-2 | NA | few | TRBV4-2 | CASSQGGANYGYTF | TGTGCCAGCAGCCAAGGGGGCGCTAACTATGGCTACACCTTC
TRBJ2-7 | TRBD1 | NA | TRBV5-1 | CASSLAGTGNYEQYF | TGCGCCAGCAGCTTGGCTGGGACAGGGAATTACGAGCAGTACTTC
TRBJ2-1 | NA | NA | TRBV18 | CASSPIDNEQFF | TGTGCCAGCTCACCTATAGACAATGAGCAGTTCTTC
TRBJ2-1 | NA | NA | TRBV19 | CASSRPDVSYNEQFF | TGTGCCAGTAGTCGTCCAGATGTCTCCTACAATGAGCAGTTCTTC
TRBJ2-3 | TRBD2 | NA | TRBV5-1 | CASALGASGVTDTQYF | TGCGCCAGCGCCCTAGGGGCTAGCGGGGTGACAGATACGCAGTATTTT
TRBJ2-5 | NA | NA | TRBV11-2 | CASSLMGAAQTQYF | TGTGCCAGCAGCTTAATGGGAGCCGCCCAGACCCAGTACTTC
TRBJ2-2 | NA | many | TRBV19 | CASRQSDRGSRGELFF | TGTGCCAGTAGACAAAGCGATAGGGGGAGTCGCGGGGAGCTGTTTTTT
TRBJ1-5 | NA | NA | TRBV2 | CASSETEPPLSPQHF | TGTGCCAGCAGTGAGACAGAGCCCCCTTTGTCGCCCCAGCATTTT
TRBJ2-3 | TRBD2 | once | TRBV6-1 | CASSESPSGRTDTQYF | TGTGCCAGCAGTGAATCTCCTAGCGGGCGCACAGATACGCAGTATTTT
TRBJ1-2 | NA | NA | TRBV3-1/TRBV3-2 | CASSQGGSKNYGYTF | TGTGCCAGCAGCCAGGGGGGAAGTAAGAACTATGGCTACACCTTC
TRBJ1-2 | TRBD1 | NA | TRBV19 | CASSIGTGFYGYTF | TGTGCCAGTAGTATCGGGACAGGGTTCTATGGCTACACCTTC
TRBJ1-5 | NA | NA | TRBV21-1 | CASSNPLGTFPAPNQPQHF | TGTGCCAGCAGCAACCCCCTAGGGACATTCCCCGCTCCCAATCAGCCCCAGCATTTT